Presented here are 23 T cell receptor beta chains from one specimen sequenced in a study of shared clonotypes between healthy human individuals. TCRdb's copy holds only in-frame clones and misses some; the assay was immunoSEQ multiplex PCR. The table has about 1.1 million clones, around three quarters seen once; the top ten hold around 0.6%. Sequenced sample: memory CD4+ T cells from PBMCs. Subset indicated: CD45RA-negative fraction. The receptors originated from a man in his late teens or twenties in good health. Some clones in this sample may be carry-over from other donors' samples.

This chain connects TRBV2 to TRBJ1-1, with a possible D match to TRBD1 (5 bases). Germline values: CDR1 SNHLY, CDR2 FYNNEI. V dropped 8 bases and J dropped 4 bases, with 14 bases sitting between them. CDR3 length equals 13 residues. In nucleotides, the CDR3 is TGTGCCAGCCGAACGTGGGGACGCACTGAAGCTTTCTTT. Amino acids: CASRTWGRTEAFF.

The V gene is TRBV7-3, the J gene TRBJ2-2; 8 bases match TRBD1. The CDR3 spans 17 residues. The germline gives CDR1 SGHTA, CDR2 FQGTGA. V gave up 5 bases and J gave up 1 base; unmatched junction bases: 9. CDR3 DNA: TGTGCCAGCAGCCCGGACCCGGGACAGGTGAACACCGGGGAGCTGTTTTTT. Its protein is CASSPDPGQVNTGELFF.

This clone has only one observation. The genes are TRBV28 and TRBJ2-7, with 9 bases matching TRBD1. This CDR3 region has 15 residues. Germline CDR1 MDHEN, CDR2 SYDVKM. J gave up 2 bases and V 6 bases, and 8 bases lay outside the gene matches. The CDR3 DNA reads as TGTGCCAGCAGCCGTACAGGGGGCTTAGCCTACGAGCAGTACTTC. Its protein product is CASSRTGGLAYEQYF.

The chain recombines TRBV9 with TRBJ2-7; tentatively, D is TRBD1 (6 bases). From germline, CDR1 is SGDLS and CDR2 YYNGEE. This CDR3 region has 14 residues. V gave up 4 bases and J gave up 1 base, with 12 bases separating them. The CDR3 loop reads CASSPRDTSYEQYF. The CDR3 DNA follows: TGTGCCAGCAGCCCCCGGGACACTTCCTACGAGCAGTACTTC.

The rearrangement uses TRBV28 and TRBJ1-5; TRBD1 is a possible D gene (5 bases). Germline V gene data show CDR1 as MDHEN and CDR2 as SYDVKM. The CDR3 sequence is 14 residues long. V lost 6 bases and J 1 base, leaving 10 bases between the germline ends. CDR3 loop: CASRVPGSNQPQHF. Here the CDR3 DNA reads TGTGCCAGCAGGGTCCCAGGGAGCAATCAGCCCCAGCATTTT.

V gene TRBV29-1 combines with J gene TRBJ2-3, with a weak D call TRBD2 (6 bases). Germline V gene sequence: CDR1 SQVTM, CDR2 ANQGSEA. The CDR3 contains 13 residues. V was clipped by 8 bases and J by 0 bases, with 12 bases between them. In DNA, the CDR3 is TGCAGCTCCGGGGGAAAAAGCACAGATACGCAGTATTTT. Its translation: CSSGGKSTDTQYF.

This clone was counted only a few times. The V and J genes are TRBV5-1 and TRBJ2-3, with TRBD2 matching over 13 bases. CDR3 length: 16 residues. Germline assignment: CDR1 SGHRS and CDR2 YFSETQ. V gave up 0 bases and J gave up 5 bases; unmatched junction bases: 3. CDR3 DNA sequence: TGCGCCAGCAGCTTGGGGACTAGCGGGAGTGGAGATACGCAGTATTTT. This gives the protein CASSLGTSGSGDTQYF.

The chain joins TRBV19 to TRBJ1-2; D gene unclear. The CDR3 consists of 15 residues. CDR1 and CDR2 from the germline V gene are LNHDA and SQIVND (reference sequence). V was cut by 1 base and J by 4 bases, with 13 bases left in between. This CDR3 reads CASSIGGRSFYGYTF. The DNA for the CDR3 is TGTGCCAGTAGTATAGGTGGCAGGAGCTTCTATGGCTACACCTTC.

This rearrangement joins TRBV28 to TRBJ1-2; D gene unclear. The CDR3 consists of 14 residues. V was pared by 3 bases and J by 10 bases, with 18 bases between. Germline CDR1 and CDR2: MDHEN and SYDVKM. The CDR3: CASSFEVLSRHYTF. CDR3 in DNA: TGTGCCAGCAGTTTTGAGGTACTTTCAAGGCACTACACCTTC.

The V and J genes are TRBV27 and TRBJ2-1; D perhaps matches TRBD2 (6 bases). V gave up 2 bases and J gave up 2 bases, with 13 bases separating them. The CDR3 length is 16 residues. CDR1 and CDR2 from the germline V gene are MNHEY and SMNVEV (reference sequence). CDR3 sequence (DNA): TGTGCCAGCAGTTTAGCGTCGGCTAGCGCCTACAATGAGCAGTTCTTC. Its translation: CASSLASASAYNEQFF.

This sequence joins TRBV28 and TRBJ2-5; unclear D gene. CDR1 is MDHEN and CDR2 is SYDVKM in the germline V gene. Trimming removed 6 bases at V and 2 bases at J, with 16 bases between. CDR3 length: 15 amino acids. This CDR3 is CASRRVGPQQETQYF. In DNA, the CDR3 is TGTGCCAGCAGGCGAGTAGGACCCCAGCAAGAGACCCAGTACTTC. Full variable domain (outside the CDR3, taken from reference TRBV28 and TRBJ2-5): DVKVTQSSRYLVKRTGEKVFLECVQDMDHENMFWYRQDPGLGLRLIYFSYDVKMKEKGDIPEGYSVSREKKERFSLILESASTNQTSMYLCASRRVGPQQETQYFGPGTRLLVL.

The chain combines TRBV4-2 with TRBJ2-1, with TRBD2 as a possible D gene (6 bases). Between the trimmed V and J ends, which lost 4 bases and 5 bases, there was a span of 9 bases. CDR3 size: 13 residues. Germline loops: CDR1 LGHNA, CDR2 YNFKEQ. The CDR3 coding sequence is TGTGCCAGCAGCCGCCAGCGGGACAATGAGCAGTTCTTC. Amino acid sequence: CASSRQRDNEQFF.

This clone occurred once. V is TRBV2 and J is TRBJ2-5; maybe TRBD2 (7 bases). The J call is doubtful: the DNA matches TRBJ2-7 better. Germline CDR1 and CDR2: SNHLY and FYNNEI. The CDR3 loop spans 17 amino acids. The CDR3 is CASITGGSKVFTYEQYF. DNA of the CDR3: TGTGCCAGCATCACGGGGGGCTCCAAGGTTTTTACCTACGAGCAGTACTTC.

The rearrangement joins TRBV19 to TRBJ2-7; 8 bases match TRBD1. V shed 4 bases, J shed 2 bases, and the junction held 7 bases outside the gene matches. Germline CDR1 is LNHDA and CDR2 is SQIVND (reference sequence). The CDR3 is made up of 15 amino acids. The CDR3 is CASSTGQGLPYEQYF. CDR3 sequence (DNA): TGTGCCAGTAGTACCGGACAGGGCCTCCCCTACGAGCAGTACTTC.

The chain uses TRBV7-2 and TRBJ2-7; 7 nucleotides agree with TRBD1. CDR1 is SGHTA and CDR2 is FQGNSA in the germline V gene. J was trimmed by 0 bases and V by 3 bases; bases with no gene match: 2. The CDR3 length is 14 residues. The CDR3 DNA reads as TGTGCCAGCAGCTTCAGACAGGGCTCCTACGAGCAGTACTTC. Translating gives CASSFRQGSYEQYF.

This clone showed up just a few times. CDR3 in amino acids: CASSLGWGEKLFF. As DNA, the CDR3 is TGTGCCAGCAGCTTAGGGTGGGGTGAAAAACTGTTTTTT. The rearrangement links TRBV11-1 to TRBJ1-4; no firm D call. V was trimmed by 1 base and J by 7 bases, leaving 7 bases between them. Germline lookup yields CDR1 SGHAT and CDR2 FQDESV (reference sequence). CDR3 size: 13 residues.

Note on this clone: The conserved phenylalanine or tryptophan is not found at the CDR3 terminus, so this likely reflects a read error. The chain employs TRBV7-8 and TRBJ1-1; no clear D. The length of the CDR3 is 13 residues. The germline V gene has CDR1 SGHVS and CDR2 FQNEAQ. The germline V and J ends were trimmed by 5 bases and 0 bases, with 7 bases remaining between them. In nucleotides, the CDR3 is TGTGCCAGCAGCCCCCAGTTGAACACTGAAGCTTTCTCT. Translating gives CASSPQLNTEAFS.

The V call is TRBV5-1, the J call TRBJ2-1; TRBD2 matches at 8 bases. This CDR3 has 17 residues. V dropped 3 bases and J dropped 6; count of bases not matched to a gene: 14. Germline V gene lookup returns CDR1 SGHRS and CDR2 YFSETQ. CDR3 loop: CASSSPIGGGLVNEQFF. CDR3 nucleotides: TGCGCCAGCAGCTCCCCCATCGGGGGGGGGCTGGTCAATGAGCAGTTCTTC.

The chain has TRBV7-8 and TRBJ1-5; no firm D call. The V gene's germline CDR1 is SGHVS and CDR2 FQNEAQ. This CDR3 contains 14 residues. V was clipped by 2 bases and J by 3 bases, with 8 bases between them. The CDR3 bases are TGTGCCAGCAGCTTATTACATATCAATCAGCCCCAGCATTTT. Translation gives CASSLLHINQPQHF.

The chain uses TRBV11-2 and TRBJ2-1, with 14 bases fitting TRBD2. CDR3 length equals 16 residues. Germline V gene sequence: CDR1 SGHAT, CDR2 FQNNGV. V lost 0 bases and J lost 12; bases outside the gene matches: 7. CDR3 loop: CASSLEGTSGRFGQFF. DNA of the CDR3: TGTGCCAGCAGCTTAGAGGGGACTAGCGGGAGATTTGGGCAGTTCTTC.

The genes are TRBV18 and TRBJ1-6, with D unclear. CDR1 and CDR2 (germline): KGHSH, LQKENI. This CDR3 has 13 residues. With 2 bases removed from V and 10 bases from J, the gap between germline ends came to 9 bases. CDR3 bases: TGTGCCAGCTCACCAAATAGGGAATCACCCCTCCACTTT. Protein: CASSPNRESPLHF.

To note about this clone: This sequence may be a read error, since a much larger clone differs from it by one base. Other nucleotide sequences in the sample specify the same CDR3. The chain joins TRBV7-2 to TRBJ2-2, with 9 bases fitting TRBD2. The CDR3 totals 18 residues. CDR1 and CDR2 (germline): SGHTA, FQGNSA. CDR3 protein: CASSLNPSSGMNTGELFF. The CDR3 nucleotides read TGTGCTAGCAGCTTAAACCCCTCTAGCGGGATGAACACCGGGGAGCTGTTTTTT.

The chain is built from TRBV15 and TRBJ2-4; D may match TRBD1 or TRBD2 (5 bases each). Germline CDR1 reads LNHNV; CDR2 reads YYDKDF (reference sequence). Between the trimmed V and J ends, which lost 0 bases and 3 bases, there was a span of 6 bases. The CDR3 has 14 amino acids. The CDR3 bases are TGTGCCACCAGCAGAGATGGGGGCAAAAACATTCAGTACTTC. Its translation is CATSRDGGKNIQYF.